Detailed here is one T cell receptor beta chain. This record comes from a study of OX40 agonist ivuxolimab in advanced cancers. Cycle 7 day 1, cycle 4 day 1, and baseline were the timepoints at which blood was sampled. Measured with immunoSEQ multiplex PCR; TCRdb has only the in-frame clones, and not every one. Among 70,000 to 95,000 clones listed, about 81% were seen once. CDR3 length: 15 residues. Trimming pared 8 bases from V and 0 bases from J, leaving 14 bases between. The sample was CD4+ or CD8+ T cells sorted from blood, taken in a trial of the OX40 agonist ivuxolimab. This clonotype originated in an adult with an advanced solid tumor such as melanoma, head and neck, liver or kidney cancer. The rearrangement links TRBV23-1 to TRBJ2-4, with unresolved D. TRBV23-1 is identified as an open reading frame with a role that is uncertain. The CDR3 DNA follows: TGCGCCAGCCGTGAAATATATATAGCCAAAAACATTCAGTACTTC. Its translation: CASREIYIAKNIQYF.